The next 30 T cell receptor beta chains were all read from a single sample in a study of shared clonotypes between healthy human individuals. Sequencing used immunoSEQ multiplex PCR; TCRdb keeps in-frame clones, though not all of them. The data hold about 2.3 million clones, with approximately 93% observed a single time. Specimen: naive CD4+ T cells from PBMCs. The sample's subset: CD45RA+ positively selected. All receptors derive from a man aged 18 to 29 in good health. Some clones in this sample may be carry-over from other donors' samples.

The V gene is TRBV9, the J gene TRBJ2-1; tentative D call: TRBD1 (5 bases). In germline, CDR1 is SGDLS, CDR2 YYNGEE. This CDR3 has 13 residues. The germline V and J ends were trimmed by 0 bases and 9 bases, with 10 bases remaining between them. CDR3 loop: CASSVASGAEQFF. CDR3 nucleotides: TGTGCCAGCAGCGTAGCGAGTGGGGCTGAGCAGTTCTTC.

This chain joins TRBV9 and TRBJ2-7; D not certain. Germline CDR1 reads SGDLS; CDR2 reads YYNGEE. The CDR3 spans 14 residues. Trimming removed 3 bases at V and 0 bases at J, with 10 bases between. CDR3 loop: CASSGRPSSYEQYF. In DNA form, the CDR3 reads TGTGCCAGCAGCGGGCGACCGAGCTCCTACGAGCAGTACTTC.

This clone was recorded only once. The V call is TRBV9, the J call TRBJ2-7; 14 bases are a match to TRBD2. Germline V lookup: CDR1 SGDLS, CDR2 YYNGEE. V shed 2 bases, J shed 4 bases, and the junction held 8 bases outside the gene matches. The CDR3 runs to 17 residues. CDR3 DNA: TGTGCCAGCAGCGTGGATTGGGGGACTAGCGGGAGATACGAGCAGTACTTC. This codes for CASSVDWGTSGRYEQYF.

This chain connects TRBV9 to TRBJ2-3; 7 nucleotides match TRBD2. The V gene's germline CDR1 is SGDLS and CDR2 YYNGEE. The CDR3 length is 15 residues. Trimming removed 0 bases from V and 4 bases from J; junction bases left unmatched: 5. The chain's CDR3 is CASSVAPTSSDTQYF. The DNA for the CDR3 is TGTGCCAGCAGCGTAGCTCCGACTAGCTCAGATACGCAGTATTTT.

J is TRBJ2-1 and V is TRBV28; 8 bases align to TRBD2. Germline V lookup: CDR1 MDHEN, CDR2 SYDVKM. The CDR3 has 12 residues. The junction had 3 bases not matched to a gene; V was cut back by 10 bases and J by 4 bases. The CDR3 sequence: CAISGTYNEQFF. The CDR3 DNA reads TGTGCCATTAGCGGGACATACAATGAGCAGTTCTTC.

The chain recombines TRBV5-1 with TRBJ2-2, with D perhaps TRBD1 (6 bases). The CDR3 runs 15 residues. Trimming cost V 6 bases and J 3 bases, with 15 bases left between them. The germline CDR1 and CDR2 sequences are SGHRS and YFSETQ. CDR3 bases: TGCGCCAGCAAGGGCAGGGGTGCGGACACCGGGGAGCTGTTTTTT. Translation gives CASKGRGADTGELFF.

This chain links TRBV4-1 with TRBJ2-7, with D possibly being TRBD2 (6 bases). V was pared by 8 bases and J by 0 bases, with 17 bases between. Looked up from germline, CDR1 is MGHRA and CDR2 is YSYEKL. There are 15 residues in the CDR3. This CDR3 reads CASSPEGTNSYEQYF. The CDR3 nucleotides are TGCGCCAGCTCCCCGGAGGGGACGAACTCCTACGAGCAGTACTTC.

This clone was seen once. The genes are TRBV28 and TRBJ1-1; 7 positions match TRBD1. After removal of 2 bases from V and 1 base from J, the junction contained 4 bases not matched to a gene. The CDR3 consists of 15 residues. CDR1 is MDHEN, CDR2 SYDVKM, per germline. The CDR3 nucleotides are TGTGCCAGCAGTTTAAAGACAGGGTGGAACACTGAAGCTTTCTTT. Translation: CASSLKTGWNTEAFF.

The chain has TRBV7-7 and TRBJ2-1; D gene uncertain. The CDR3 consists of 16 residues. Looked up from germline, CDR1 is SSHAT and CDR2 is FNYEAQ (reference sequence). The germline V and J ends were trimmed by 4 bases and 0 bases, with 13 bases remaining between them. In DNA form, the CDR3 reads TGTGCCAGCAGCTCAAGATGGCAGAGCTCCTACAATGAGCAGTTCTTC. This translates into CASSSRWQSSYNEQFF.

The J gene is TRBJ2-7, the V gene TRBV7-2; 9 bases map to TRBD2. Germline CDR1 and CDR2: SGHTA and FQGNSA. V lost 1 base, J lost 7 bases, and 8 bases stayed unmatched. The CDR3 extends over 15 amino acids. The CDR3 DNA reads TGTGCCAGCAGCTTAGGGGCGGGAGGGCCGGGAGAGCAGTACTTC. This translates into CASSLGAGGPGEQYF.

The CDR3 DNA sequence: TGTGCCAGCAGTCCATACGACAGGGGAAAAAACATTCAGTACTTC. Translation: CASSPYDRGKNIQYF. V usage is TRBV27 and J usage is TRBJ2-4; 8 bases line up with TRBD1. V lost 5 bases, J lost 4 bases, and 7 bases stayed unmatched. CDR3 size: 15 residues. Germline-derived CDR1 and CDR2 are MNHEY and SMNVEV (reference sequence).

The CDR3 reads CASSPRGQGARYNEQFF. The CDR3 coding sequence is TGTGCCAGCAGCCCCAGAGGACAGGGGGCGCGGTACAATGAGCAGTTCTTC. The chain is built from TRBV7-8 and TRBJ2-1, with TRBD1 matching over 11 bases. From germline, CDR1 is SGHVS and CDR2 FQNEAQ. The CDR3 covers 17 residues. Trimming cost V 5 bases and J 4 bases; bases outside gene matches: 10.

On this clone itself: The same CDR3 can be traced to other DNA sequences in this sample. The chain carries TRBV18 and TRBJ2-2; D is uncertain. Trimming stripped 2 bases from V and 5 bases from J, with 3 bases between. Germline V gene lookup returns CDR1 KGHSH and CDR2 LQKENI. The CDR3 runs to 12 residues. The CDR3 region has the DNA TGTGCCAGCTCACCAAGAACCGGGGAGCTGTTTTTT. This encodes CASSPRTGELFF.

This chain uses TRBV7-6 with TRBJ2-1; no clear D gene. The V gene's germline CDR1 is SGHVS and CDR2 FNYEAQ. The CDR3 contains 14 residues. The V and J ends lost 0 bases and 3 bases respectively, with 6 bases between them. The CDR3 DNA is TGTGCCAGCAGCTTAGCGGAGCACTACAATGAGCAGTTCTTC. This translates into CASSLAEHYNEQFF. The whole variable domain, filled in from reference TRBV7-6 and TRBJ2-1, reads GAGVSQSPRYKVTKRGQDVALRCDPISGHVSLYWYRQALGQGPEFLTYFNYEAQQDKSGLPNDRFSAERPEGSISTLTIQRTEQRDSAMYRCASSLAEHYNEQFFGPGTRLTVL.

V usage is TRBV30 and J usage is TRBJ1-3, with D perhaps TRBD1 (6 bases). Deletions cut 2 bases from V and 11 bases from J, with 13 bases between. The length of the CDR3 is 12 residues. Germline V lookup: CDR1 GTSNPN, CDR2 SVGIG (reference sequence). The chain's CDR3 is CAWSPRGGSIYF. CDR3 DNA sequence: TGTGCCTGGAGTCCTAGGGGGGGATCCATATATTTT. Full variable domain (remainder filled in from reference TRBV30 and TRBJ1-3): SQTIHQWPATLVQPVGSPLSLECTVEGTSNPNLYWYRQAAGRGLQLLFYSVGIGQISSEVPQNLSASRPQDRQFILSSKKLLLSDSGFYLCAWSPRGGSIYFGEGSWLTVV.

This rearrangement joins TRBV28 to TRBJ1-5; 8 bases map to TRBD1. V gave up 8 bases and J gave up 5 bases; unmatched junction bases: 14. Per germline, CDR1 MDHEN and CDR2 SYDVKM. This CDR3 has 16 residues. The CDR3, as DNA: TGTGCCAGCGTGGCAGGGGGCCAGCAAGTTTATCAGCCCCAGCATTTT. It specifies CASVAGGQQVYQPQHF.

A word on this clone: This specimen includes other DNA sequences encoding the same CDR3. This chain's CDR3 is CASSVGLANQETQYF. In DNA, the CDR3 is TGTGCCAGCAGCGTAGGACTAGCGAACCAAGAGACCCAGTACTTC. The V gene is TRBV9, the J gene TRBJ2-5, with 8 bases fitting TRBD2. The CDR3 length is 15 residues. Germline CDR1 and CDR2: SGDLS and YYNGEE. With 0 bases clipped from V and 0 bases from J, the junction kept 1 base outside the gene matches. The variable domain in full, with the rest retrieved from reference TRBV9 and TRBJ2-5, is DSGVTQTPKHLITATGQRVTLRCSPRSGDLSVYWYQQSLDQGLQFLIQYYNGEERAKGNILERFSAQQFPDLHSELNLSSLELGDSALYFCASSVGLANQETQYFGPGTRLLVL.

V and J are TRBV5-6 and TRBJ2-1; tentative D call: TRBD1 (6 bases). The germline V gene has CDR1 SGHDT and CDR2 YYEEEE. The CDR3 has 16 residues. V was pared by 4 bases and J by 1 base, with 15 bases between. The CDR3 reads CASSLSPGQSYNEQFF. The CDR3 region has the DNA TGTGCCAGCAGCCTTTCACCGGGACAATCCTACAATGAGCAGTTCTTC. Combining the CDR3 with reference TRBV5-6 and TRBJ2-1 gives the whole variable domain DAGVTQSPTHLIKTRGQQVTLRCSPKSGHDTVSWYQQALGQGPQFIFQYYEEEERQRGNFPDRFSGHQFPNYSSELNVNALLLGDSALYLCASSLSPGQSYNEQFFGPGTRLTVL.

This sequence joins TRBV6-5 and TRBJ2-2, with D unclear. This CDR3 comprises 13 residues. Per germline, CDR1 MNHEY and CDR2 SVGAGI. V lost 5 bases, J lost 6 bases, and 10 bases lay in between. The CDR3 DNA sequence: TGTGCCAGCAGTCCAACCGGTCCCGGGGAGCTGTTTTTT. As protein: CASSPTGPGELFF.

The rearrangement joins TRBV9 to TRBJ2-3; D not resolved. The CDR3 consists of 15 residues. Trimming pared 0 bases from V and 2 bases from J, leaving 10 bases between. Germline V gene data show CDR1 as SGDLS and CDR2 as YYNGEE. In DNA form, the CDR3 reads TGTGCCAGCAGCGTAGGCCCCCACACCACAGATACGCAGTATTTT. Encoded protein: CASSVGPHTTDTQYF.

V and J are TRBV7-2 and TRBJ2-7, with 7 nucleotides matching TRBD1. V dropped 4 bases and J dropped 2; count of bases not matched to a gene: 11. Germline V gene lookup returns CDR1 SGHTA and CDR2 FQGNSA. This CDR3 is 16 amino acids long. CDR3 region: CASSYGQAILPYEQYF. The CDR3 DNA is TGTGCCAGCAGCTACGGACAGGCAATTCTACCCTACGAGCAGTACTTC.

This chain links TRBV2 with TRBJ1-4; unclear D gene. CDR1 and CDR2 from the germline V gene are SNHLY and FYNNEI. V lost 5 bases and J lost 7, with 11 bases in between. The CDR3 length is 13 residues. The DNA for the CDR3 is TGTGCCAGCAGTCGAAACCTCGTTGAAAAACTGTTTTTT. Protein sequence: CASSRNLVEKLFF.

J is TRBJ2-6 and V is TRBV14; either TRBD1 or TRBD2 may supply D (5 bases each). The CDR3 length is 15 residues. Trimming left V 2 bases short and J 4 bases short, with 9 bases between. CDR1 is SGHDN, CDR2 FVKESK, per germline. The CDR3 bases are TGTGCCAGCAGCCAACAGGGAGCAGGGGCCAACGTCCTGACTTTC. Protein: CASSQQGAGANVLTF.

The sample holds a few counts of this clone. V gene TRBV9 combines with J gene TRBJ2-3; the D gene is possibly TRBD1 (6 bases). The CDR3 totals 13 residues. Trimming took 7 bases from V and 1 from J, leaving 10 bases between them. The germline V gene has CDR1 SGDLS and CDR2 YYNGEE. The CDR3 loop reads CASGQLRTDTQYF. The CDR3 nucleotides read TGTGCCAGCGGACAGCTTCGCACAGATACGCAGTATTTT.

The chain joins TRBV4-1 to TRBJ1-4, with D possibly matching TRBD1 (5 bases). The length of the CDR3 is 15 residues. CDR1 MGHRA and CDR2 YSYEKL come from the germline V gene. Trimming took off 0 bases at V and 9 bases at J, with 14 bases between the two ends. The CDR3 DNA reads as TGCGCCAGCAGCCAAGATCCGGGACCCGGCAAAAAACTGTTTTTT. Translating it yields CASSQDPGPGKKLFF.

The V call is TRBV9, the J call TRBJ2-2; no reliable D call. The CDR3 has 13 amino acids. Trimming removed 6 bases from V and 0 bases from J, with 6 bases in between. Germline V gene data show CDR1 as SGDLS and CDR2 as YYNGEE. The CDR3 coding sequence is TGTGCCAGCACTAAGGCGAACACCGGGGAGCTGTTTTTT. Its protein product is CASTKANTGELFF.

About this clone itself: Other DNA sequences in the same sample also yield this CDR3. This chain connects TRBV28 to TRBJ1-2; D gene uncertain. Germline V lookup: CDR1 MDHEN, CDR2 SYDVKM. V was pared by 3 bases and J by 2 bases, with 7 bases between. This CDR3 has 13 amino acids. The CDR3 protein is CASSFLGNYGYTF. The CDR3 coding sequence is TGTGCCAGCAGTTTCTTGGGGAACTATGGCTACACCTTC.

This rearrangement joins TRBV18 to TRBJ2-2; 7 bases align to TRBD2. The germline gives CDR1 KGHSH, CDR2 LQKENI. Trimming cost V 6 bases and J 0 bases; bases outside gene matches: 22. This CDR3 comprises 21 residues. CDR3 region: CASSSTLTSRGGSANTGELFF. Here the CDR3 DNA reads TGTGCCAGCTCGTCGACTTTGACGTCCCGCGGGGGATCCGCGAACACCGGGGAGCTGTTTTTT.

In this sample, this clone turned up once. The DNA of the CDR3 is TGTGCCAGCAGCTTAGTACCAGACCAGAATGAGCAGTTCTTC. This translates into CASSLVPDQNEQFF. This sequence joins TRBV11-2 and TRBJ2-1; D not resolved. V was pared by 1 base and J by 7 bases, with 11 bases between. CDR3 length: 14 residues. In germline, CDR1 is SGHAT, CDR2 FQNNGV. Drawing the rest from reference TRBV11-2 and TRBJ2-1, the complete variable domain is EAGVAQSPRYKIIEKRQSVAFWCNPISGHATLYWYQQILGQGPKLLIQFQNNGVVDDSQLPKDRFSAERLKGVDSTLKIQPAKLEDSAVYLCASSLVPDQNEQFFGPGTRLTVL.

The chain joins TRBV28 to TRBJ1-1, with a tentative D call TRBD1 (5 bases). CDR1 is MDHEN and CDR2 is SYDVKM in the germline V gene. The CDR3 consists of 16 residues. Trimming cost V 3 bases and J 1 base, with 15 bases left between them. Here the CDR3 reads CASSFSLQAPNTEAFF. CDR3 bases: TGTGCCAGCAGTTTCTCCCTACAGGCCCCGAACACTGAAGCTTTCTTT.